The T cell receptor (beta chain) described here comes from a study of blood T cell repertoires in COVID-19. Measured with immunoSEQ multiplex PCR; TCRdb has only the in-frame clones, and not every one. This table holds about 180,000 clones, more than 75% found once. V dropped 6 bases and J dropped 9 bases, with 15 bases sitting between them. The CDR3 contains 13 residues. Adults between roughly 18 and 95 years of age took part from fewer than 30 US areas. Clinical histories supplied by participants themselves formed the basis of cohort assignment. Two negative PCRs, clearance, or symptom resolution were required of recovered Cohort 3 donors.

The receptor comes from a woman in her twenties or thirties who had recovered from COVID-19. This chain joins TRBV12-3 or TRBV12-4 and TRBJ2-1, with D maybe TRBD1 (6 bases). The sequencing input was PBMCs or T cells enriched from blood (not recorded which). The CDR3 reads CASRTVGAGEQFF. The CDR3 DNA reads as TGTGCCAGCAGAACCGTGGGGGCGGGTGAGCAGTTCTTC.